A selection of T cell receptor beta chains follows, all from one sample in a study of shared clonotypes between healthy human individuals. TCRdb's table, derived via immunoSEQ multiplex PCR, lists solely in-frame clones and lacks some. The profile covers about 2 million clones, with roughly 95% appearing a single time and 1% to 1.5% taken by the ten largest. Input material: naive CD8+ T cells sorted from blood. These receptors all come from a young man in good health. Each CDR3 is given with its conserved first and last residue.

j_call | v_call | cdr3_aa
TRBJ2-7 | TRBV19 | CASSGHLYEQYF
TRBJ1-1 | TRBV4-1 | CASSQAQGRTGTEAFF
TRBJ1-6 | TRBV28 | CASTWTGNNSPLHF
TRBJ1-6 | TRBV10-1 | CASSEGQVSPLHF
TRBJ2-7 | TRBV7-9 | CASSLVGGGSYEQYF
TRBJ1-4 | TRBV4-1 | CASSPTFDFEKLFF
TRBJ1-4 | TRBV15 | CATSTATASGEKLFF
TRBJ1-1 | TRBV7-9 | CASMGGRAAEAFF
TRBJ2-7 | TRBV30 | CAWDKSYEQYF
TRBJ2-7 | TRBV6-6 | CATSYEQYF
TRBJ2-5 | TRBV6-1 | CASSDRLAGSQETQYF
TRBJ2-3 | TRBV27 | CASSLVESPDTQYF
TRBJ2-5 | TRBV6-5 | CASSASTGGEETQYF
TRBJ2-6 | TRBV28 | CASSFGSQTGANVLTF
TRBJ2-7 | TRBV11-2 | CASSLVAGAGYEQYF